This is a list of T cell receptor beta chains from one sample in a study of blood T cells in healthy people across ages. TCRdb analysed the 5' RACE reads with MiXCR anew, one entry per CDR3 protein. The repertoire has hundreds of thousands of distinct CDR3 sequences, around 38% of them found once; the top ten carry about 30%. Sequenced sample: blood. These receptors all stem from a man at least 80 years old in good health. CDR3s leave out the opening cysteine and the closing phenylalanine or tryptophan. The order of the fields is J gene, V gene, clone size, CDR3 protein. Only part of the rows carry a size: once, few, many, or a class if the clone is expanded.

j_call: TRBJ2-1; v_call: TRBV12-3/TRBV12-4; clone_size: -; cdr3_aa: ASTYQGNWINNEQF
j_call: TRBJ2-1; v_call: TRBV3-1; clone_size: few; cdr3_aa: ASSRPGTGGNEQF
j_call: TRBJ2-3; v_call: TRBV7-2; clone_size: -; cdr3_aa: ASKKGRGGTDTQY
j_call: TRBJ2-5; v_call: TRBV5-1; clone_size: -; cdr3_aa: ASSLVPEETQY
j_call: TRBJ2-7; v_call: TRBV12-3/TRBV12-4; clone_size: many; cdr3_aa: ASSLSRKGEQY
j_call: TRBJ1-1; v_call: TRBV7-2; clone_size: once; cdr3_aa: AGSRGRTEAF
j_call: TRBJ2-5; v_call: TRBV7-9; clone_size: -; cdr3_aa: ASSLGSLRETQY
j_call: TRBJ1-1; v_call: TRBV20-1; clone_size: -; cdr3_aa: SAEAGGRGTEAF
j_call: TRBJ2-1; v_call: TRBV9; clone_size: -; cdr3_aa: ASSVDSGLLNEQF
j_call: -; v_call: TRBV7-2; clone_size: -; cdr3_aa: ASRRSGYEQY
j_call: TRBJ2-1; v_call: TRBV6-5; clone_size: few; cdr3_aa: ASSYLLGDEQF
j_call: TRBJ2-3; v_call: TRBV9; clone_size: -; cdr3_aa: ASSTSGLASTDTQY
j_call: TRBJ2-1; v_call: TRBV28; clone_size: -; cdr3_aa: ASSGGQGGDEQF
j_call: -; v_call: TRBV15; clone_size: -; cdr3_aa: ATSREPSGGDEQY
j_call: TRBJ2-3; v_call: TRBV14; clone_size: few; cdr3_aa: ASSPTGWRGFTDTQY
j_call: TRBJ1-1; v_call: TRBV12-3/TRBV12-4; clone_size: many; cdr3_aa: ASSLQGQKTEAF
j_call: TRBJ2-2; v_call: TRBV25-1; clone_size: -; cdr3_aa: ASRDGGWNTGELF
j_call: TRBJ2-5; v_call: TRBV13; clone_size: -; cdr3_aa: ASSSQLQETQY
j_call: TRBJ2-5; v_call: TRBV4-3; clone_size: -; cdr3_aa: ASAMGETQY
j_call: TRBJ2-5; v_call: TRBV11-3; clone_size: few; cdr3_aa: ASSFTGGPSETQY
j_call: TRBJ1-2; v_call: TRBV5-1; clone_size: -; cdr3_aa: ASSLSRGDPSYGYT
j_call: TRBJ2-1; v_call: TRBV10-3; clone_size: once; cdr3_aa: AISDGFSYNEQF
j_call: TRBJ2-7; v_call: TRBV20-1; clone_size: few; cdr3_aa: SAPKPSGTTYEQY
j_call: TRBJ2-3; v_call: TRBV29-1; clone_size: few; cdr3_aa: SVGNGPPGTPDTQY
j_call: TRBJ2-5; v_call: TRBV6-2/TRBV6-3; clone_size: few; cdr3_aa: ASSWAGETQY
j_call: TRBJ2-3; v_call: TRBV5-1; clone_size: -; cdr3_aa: ASTPGQQTDTQY
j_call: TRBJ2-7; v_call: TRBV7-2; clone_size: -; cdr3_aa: AGSSGTGAYEQY
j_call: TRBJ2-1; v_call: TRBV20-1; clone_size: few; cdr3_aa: SASPGLAGSNEQF
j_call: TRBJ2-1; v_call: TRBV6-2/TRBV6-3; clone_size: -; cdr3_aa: ASSYLGTVLHNEQF
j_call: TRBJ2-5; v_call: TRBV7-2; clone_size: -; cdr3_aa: ASSGGQGRASGTQY
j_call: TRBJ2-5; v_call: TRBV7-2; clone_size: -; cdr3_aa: ASSFQWGKETQY
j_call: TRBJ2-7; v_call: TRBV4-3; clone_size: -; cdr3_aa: ASSQRTGTYEQY
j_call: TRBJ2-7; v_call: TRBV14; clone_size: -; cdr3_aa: ASSQVDLRYEQY
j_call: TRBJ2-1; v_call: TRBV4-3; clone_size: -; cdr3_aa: ASSQERYNEQF
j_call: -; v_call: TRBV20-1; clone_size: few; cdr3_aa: SAREGTAMGETQY
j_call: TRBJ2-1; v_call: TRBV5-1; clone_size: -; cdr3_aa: ASSLMTSGNEQF
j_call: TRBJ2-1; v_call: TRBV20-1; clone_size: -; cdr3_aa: SARGLAGDNEQF
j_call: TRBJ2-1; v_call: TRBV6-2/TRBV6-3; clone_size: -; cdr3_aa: ASSVARGGSRNEQF
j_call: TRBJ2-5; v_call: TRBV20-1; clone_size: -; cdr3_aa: GAPSTGLAGGLQY
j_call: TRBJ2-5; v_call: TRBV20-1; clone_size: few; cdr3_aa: SAKGGATSGRTVPY
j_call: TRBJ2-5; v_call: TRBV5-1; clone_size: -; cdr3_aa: ASSSDVGYQETQY
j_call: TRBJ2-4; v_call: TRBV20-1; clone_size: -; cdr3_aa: SATRTGNYERY
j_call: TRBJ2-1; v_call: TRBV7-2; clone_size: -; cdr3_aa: ASSLPPFSREQF
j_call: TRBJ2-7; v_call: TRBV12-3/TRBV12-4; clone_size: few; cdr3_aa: ASRGTSYEQY
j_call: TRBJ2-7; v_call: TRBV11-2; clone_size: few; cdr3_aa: ASSRTTDNSYEQY
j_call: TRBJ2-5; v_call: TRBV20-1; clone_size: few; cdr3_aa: SARDRLAGGRETQY
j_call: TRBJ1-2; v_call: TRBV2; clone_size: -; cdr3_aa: AGRGTAAGHGYT
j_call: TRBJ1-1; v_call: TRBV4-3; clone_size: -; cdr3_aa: ASSLRGGNTEAF
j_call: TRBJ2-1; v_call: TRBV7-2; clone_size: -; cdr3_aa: ASSLGGGGMNEQF
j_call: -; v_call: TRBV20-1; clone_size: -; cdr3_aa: SAHTIAAGNIQY
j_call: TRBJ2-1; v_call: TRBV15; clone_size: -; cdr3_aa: ATSGRLAGVTGSYNEQF
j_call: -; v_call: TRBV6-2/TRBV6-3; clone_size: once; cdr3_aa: ASSYRGGGYEQY
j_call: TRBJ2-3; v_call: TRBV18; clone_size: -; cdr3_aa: ASSPMDTQY
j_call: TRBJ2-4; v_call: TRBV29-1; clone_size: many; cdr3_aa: SVAGIAKNIQY
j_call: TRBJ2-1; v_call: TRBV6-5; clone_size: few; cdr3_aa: ASSPVLAGKGNEQF